These 10 T cell receptor beta chains came from one sample sequenced in a study of blood T cell repertoires in COVID-19. Clones were read by immunoSEQ multiplex PCR, and TCRdb kept only the in-frame ones, dropping some. The sample gives 120,000 or so clones, approximately 85% of which show up once; 6.6% is in the top ten. The sequenced sample consisted of peripheral blood. The receptors shown here come from a man older than 75 with active or convalescent COVID-19.

The chain couples TRBV6-4 to TRBJ2-7; 8 bases are shared with TRBD1. The trim removed 0 bases at V and 4 bases at J, leaving 11 bases unmatched. Germline CDR1 is MRHNA and CDR2 is SNTAGT. The CDR3 totals 17 residues. The CDR3 DNA follows: TGTGCCAGCAGTGACTCCGAGTGGGCAGGGGGCGCGTACGAGCAGTACTTC. Encoded protein: CASSDSEWAGGAYEQYF.

The genes are TRBV4-1 and TRBJ2-1; 9 bases map to TRBD1. After removal of 2 bases from V and 7 bases from J, the junction contained 9 bases not matched to a gene. Germline V gene data show CDR1 as MGHRA and CDR2 as YSYEKL. This CDR3 is 16 amino acids long. In DNA form, the CDR3 reads TGCGCCAGCAGCCAACAGGCGGGACAGGGTTGGAATGAGCAGTTCTTC. Translation: CASSQQAGQGWNEQFF.

This rearrangement joins TRBV7-2 to TRBJ2-3, with TRBD2 matching 9 bases. V was clipped by 0 bases and J by 15 bases; unmatched bases: 7. The CDR3 consists of 13 residues. Germline V lookup: CDR1 SGHTA, CDR2 FQGNSA. CDR3 sequence (DNA): TGTGCCAGCAGCTTAGCTCTTGCGGGAGGGGATTATTTT. This encodes CASSLALAGGDYF.

The chain uses TRBV6-5 and TRBJ2-5, with a weak D call TRBD2 (5 bases). Per germline, CDR1 MNHEY and CDR2 SVGAGI. The CDR3 loop spans 15 amino acids. V lost 5 bases and J lost 4, with 17 bases in between. The CDR3 DNA is TGTGCCAGCAGTCAGCGGACGGCTGGTGCAGAGACCCAGTACTTC. It is translated as CASSQRTAGAETQYF.

The rearrangement uses TRBV7-9 and TRBJ2-1, with 11 bases matching TRBD2. Germline CDR1 is SEHNR and CDR2 is FQNEAQ (reference sequence). Unmatched junction bases numbered 8, after V lost 6 bases and J lost 4 bases. This CDR3 region has 16 residues. CDR3: CASSLGLAGGYNEQFF. The CDR3 nucleotides are TGTGCCAGCAGTCTAGGGCTAGCGGGAGGTTACAATGAGCAGTTCTTC.

This chain links TRBV7-2 with TRBJ2-5; TRBD2 aligns across 13 bases. V was clipped by 8 bases and J by 5 bases; unmatched bases: 8. This CDR3 comprises 15 residues. Germline V gene data show CDR1 as SGHTA and CDR2 as FQGNSA. CDR3: CASGLGLAGAETQYF. In DNA form, the CDR3 reads TGTGCCAGCGGCCTAGGACTAGCGGGGGCGGAGACCCAGTACTTC.

The sample holds many counts of this clone. DNA of the CDR3: TGCGCCAGCACCCCCCAACCAATGGGACTAGCGCTCGATGAGCAGTTCTTC. Translating it yields CASTPQPMGLALDEQFF. The chain carries TRBV5-1 and TRBJ2-1; TRBD2 matches 10 bases. CDR3 length equals 17 residues. Germline CDR1 SGHRS, CDR2 YFSETQ. With 6 bases clipped from V and 8 bases from J, the junction kept 17 bases outside the gene matches.

This clone was recorded a few times. The chain employs TRBV11-2 and TRBJ2-5; D uncertain. Germline V gene sequence: CDR1 SGHAT, CDR2 FQNNGV. V dropped 5 bases and J dropped 1 base, with 11 bases sitting between them. The CDR3 loop spans 14 amino acids. CDR3 in amino acids: CASSPGYIQETQYF. The CDR3 DNA sequence: TGTGCCAGCAGCCCAGGATATATCCAAGAGACCCAGTACTTC.

V and J are TRBV6-5 and TRBJ1-2, with 9 nucleotides matching TRBD1. CDR3 length: 12 amino acids. Per the germline V gene, CDR1 is MNHEY and CDR2 is SVGAGI. Trimming cost V 6 bases and J 7 bases; bases outside gene matches: 3. The CDR3 DNA is TGTGCCAGCAGGCCGGGACAGGGTGGCTACACCTTC. The encoded protein is CASRPGQGGYTF.

The chain recombines TRBV15 with TRBJ1-1; 8 bases fit TRBD1. With V trimmed by 0 bases and J by 5 bases, 11 bases remained unmatched. This CDR3 has 17 residues. CDR1 and CDR2 (germline): LNHNV, YYDKDF (reference sequence). This chain's CDR3 is CATSRDRQGAIITEAFF. CDR3 nucleotides: TGTGCCACCAGCAGAGATAGGCAGGGGGCAATCATTACTGAAGCTTTCTTT.